The TCR beta chain described here comes from a study of T cells in narcolepsy. Study as a whole: Healthy controls were enrolled alongside patients with narcolepsy type 1 or type 2. General study results and limits: In some patient and control memory CD4+ samples, autoreactive clones were absent. Reportedly, autoreactive clonotypes were serially detected in patients' blood but not controls'.

Germline loops: CDR1 MNHNS, CDR2 SASEGT. V was cut by 3 bases and J by 0 bases, with 8 bases left in between. The CDR3 is made up of 15 amino acids. Clones were sequenced by immunoSEQ multiplex PCR, and TCRdb holds only the in-frame ones, with some missing. The data contain 30,000 or so clones, about four fifths of them singletons. Turning to this clone: The antigen is unknown.

Material for sequencing was CD45RA- memory CD4+ T cells from PBMCs. This sequence originates from a human donor with narcolepsy. The J gene is TRBJ1-4, the V gene TRBV6-1; D unclear. The CDR3, as DNA: TGTGCCAGCAGTGATTCTGTGGCAACTAATGAAAAACTGTTTTTT. Translation gives CASSDSVATNEKLFF.